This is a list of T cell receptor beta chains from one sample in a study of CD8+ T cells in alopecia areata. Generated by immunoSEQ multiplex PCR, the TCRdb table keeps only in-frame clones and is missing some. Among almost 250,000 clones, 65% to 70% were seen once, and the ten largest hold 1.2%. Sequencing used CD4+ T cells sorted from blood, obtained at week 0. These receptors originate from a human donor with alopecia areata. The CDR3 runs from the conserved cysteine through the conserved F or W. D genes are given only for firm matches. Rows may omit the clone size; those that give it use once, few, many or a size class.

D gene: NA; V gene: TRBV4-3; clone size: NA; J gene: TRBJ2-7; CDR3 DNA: TGCGCCAGCAGCCAGCGGGATGGGAACTCCTACGAGCAGTACTTC; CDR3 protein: CASSQRDGNSYEQYF
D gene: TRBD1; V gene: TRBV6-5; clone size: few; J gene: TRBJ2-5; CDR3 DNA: TGTGCCAGCAGTTACGGACAGGGAGAGACCCAGTACTTC; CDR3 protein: CASSYGQGETQYF
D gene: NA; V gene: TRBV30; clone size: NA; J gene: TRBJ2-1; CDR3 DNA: TGTGCCTGGAGTGTGAGGGGTGATGAGCAGTTCTTC; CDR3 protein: CAWSVRGDEQFF
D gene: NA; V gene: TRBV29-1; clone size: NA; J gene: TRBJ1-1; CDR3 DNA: TGCAGCGTTGAAGGCAGGACACATATCGGCGCTTTCTTT; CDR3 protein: CSVEGRTHIGAFF
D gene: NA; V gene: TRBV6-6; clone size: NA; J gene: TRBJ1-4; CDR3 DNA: TGTGCCAGCAGTTCAGGGTTTGGAGAAAAACTGTTTTTT; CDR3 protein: CASSSGFGEKLFF
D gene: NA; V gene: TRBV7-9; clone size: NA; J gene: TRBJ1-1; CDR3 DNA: TGTGCCAGCAGCTTTAACCCGGGGACTGAAGCTTTCTTT; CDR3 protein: CASSFNPGTEAFF
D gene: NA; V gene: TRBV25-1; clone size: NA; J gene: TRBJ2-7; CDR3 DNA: TGTGCCAGCAGTGAAGGGCCGGTGGACCTCTACGAGCAGTACTTC; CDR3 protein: CASSEGPVDLYEQYF
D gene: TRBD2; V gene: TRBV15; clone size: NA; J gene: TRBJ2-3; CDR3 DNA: TGTGCCACCAGCAGACCCCGACTAGCGGGGGGCCGGGAAGATACGCAGTATTTT; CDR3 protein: CATSRPRLAGGREDTQYF
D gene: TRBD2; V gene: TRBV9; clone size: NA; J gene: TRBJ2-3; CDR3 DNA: TGTGCCAGCAGACGGAGCGGGGGGAGCACAGATACGCAGTATTTT; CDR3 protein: CASRRSGGSTDTQYF
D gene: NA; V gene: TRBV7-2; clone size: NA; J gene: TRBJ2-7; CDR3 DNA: TGTGCCAGCAGTCGGGACTTCTCATACGAGCAGTACTTC; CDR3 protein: CASSRDFSYEQYF
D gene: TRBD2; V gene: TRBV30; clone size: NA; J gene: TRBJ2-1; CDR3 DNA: TGTGCCTGGAGTGGGGGAGGGAGATACCGCTCCTACAATGAGCAGTTCTTC; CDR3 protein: CAWSGGGRYRSYNEQFF
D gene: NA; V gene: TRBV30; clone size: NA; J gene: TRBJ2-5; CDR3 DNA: TGTGCCTGGAGTACGGTTCGAGAGACCCAGTACTTC; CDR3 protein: CAWSTVRETQYF
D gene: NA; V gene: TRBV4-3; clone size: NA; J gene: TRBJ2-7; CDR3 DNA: TGCGCCAGCAGCCAAGAATGGGGGCAGACCTACGAGCAGTACTTC; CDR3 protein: CASSQEWGQTYEQYF
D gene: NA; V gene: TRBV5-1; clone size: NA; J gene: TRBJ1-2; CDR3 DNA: TGCGCCAGCCGCCCTGTAGGGGACCTCTGGGGCTACACCTTC; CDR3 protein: CASRPVGDLWGYTF
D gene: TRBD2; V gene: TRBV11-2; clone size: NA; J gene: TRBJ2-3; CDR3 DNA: TGTGCCAGCAGCTTACCCTCCCGGGGGGGCGGTCGGGATACGCAGTATTTT; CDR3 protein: CASSLPSRGGGRDTQYF
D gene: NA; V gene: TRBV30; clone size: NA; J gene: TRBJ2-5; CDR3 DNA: TGTGCCTGGAGTGTAACGGCAAGAAAAGAGACCCAGTACTTC; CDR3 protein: CAWSVTARKETQYF
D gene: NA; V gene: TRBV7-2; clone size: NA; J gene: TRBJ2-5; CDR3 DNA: TGTGCCAGCAGCTTAGACCCCATTAGACAGACCCAGTACTTC; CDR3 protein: CASSLDPIRQTQYF
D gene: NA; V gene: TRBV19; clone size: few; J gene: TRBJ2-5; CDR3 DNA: TGTGCCAGTAGTCCCCTTGGAGGGGAGACCCAGTACTTC; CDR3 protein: CASSPLGGETQYF
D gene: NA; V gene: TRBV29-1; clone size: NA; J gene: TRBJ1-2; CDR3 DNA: TGCAGCGTTGAAGATCCCAACTATGGCTACACCTTC; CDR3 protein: CSVEDPNYGYTF
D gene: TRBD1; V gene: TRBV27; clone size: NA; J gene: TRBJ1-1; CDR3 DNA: TGTGCCAGCAGTTTAAAACAGGGGATGAACACTGAAGCTTTCTTT; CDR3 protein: CASSLKQGMNTEAFF
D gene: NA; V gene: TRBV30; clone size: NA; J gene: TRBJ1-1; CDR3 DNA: TGTGCCTGGATAGAGGAATTGGGCACTGAAGCTTTCTTT; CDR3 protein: CAWIEELGTEAFF
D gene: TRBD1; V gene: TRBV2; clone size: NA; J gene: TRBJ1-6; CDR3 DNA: TGTGCCAGCAGTGGGGACAGAGTGTTATCCCTCCACTTT; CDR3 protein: CASSGDRVLSLHF
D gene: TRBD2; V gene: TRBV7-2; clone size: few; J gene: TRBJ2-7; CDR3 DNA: TGTGCCAGCAGCCGCCGGGAGGGGACCTACGAGCAGTACTTC; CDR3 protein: CASSRREGTYEQYF
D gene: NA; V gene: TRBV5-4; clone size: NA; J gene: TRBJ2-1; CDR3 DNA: TGTGCCAGCATGGGGGGAGTGGAGCCCAATGAGCAGTTCTTC; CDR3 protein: CASMGGVEPNEQFF
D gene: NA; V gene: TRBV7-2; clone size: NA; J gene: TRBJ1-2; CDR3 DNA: TGTGCCAGCACGAGGACGGGGCAGGGCGCCTATGGCTACACCTTC; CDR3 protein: CASTRTGQGAYGYTF
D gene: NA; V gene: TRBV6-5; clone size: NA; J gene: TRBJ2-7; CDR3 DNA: TGTGCCAGCAGTTTGGGACTGGGGGTGTACGAGCAGTACTTC; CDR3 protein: CASSLGLGVYEQYF
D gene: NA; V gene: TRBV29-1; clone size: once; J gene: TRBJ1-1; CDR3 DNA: TGCAGCGTGACAGGAGAGAACACTGAAGCTTTCTTT; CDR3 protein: CSVTGENTEAFF
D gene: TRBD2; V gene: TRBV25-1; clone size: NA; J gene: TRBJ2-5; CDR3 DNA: TGTGCCAGCAGTGACCTCGGGGGGGCGGAAGAGACCCAGTACTTC; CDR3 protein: CASSDLGGAEETQYF
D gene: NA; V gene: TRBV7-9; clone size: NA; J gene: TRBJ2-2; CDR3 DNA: TGTGCCAGCAGCCCAGGCCCATCAGGGGAGCTGTTTTTT; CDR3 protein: CASSPGPSGELFF
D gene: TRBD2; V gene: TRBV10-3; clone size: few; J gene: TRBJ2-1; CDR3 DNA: TGTGCCATCAGTAGACTAGCGGGCCGTTCGGGAGAGCAGTTCTTC; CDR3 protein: CAISRLAGRSGEQFF
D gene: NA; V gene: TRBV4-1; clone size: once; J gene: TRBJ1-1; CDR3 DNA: TGCGCCAGCAGCCAAGATATATCGGCCAGGGCCACTGAAGCTTTCTTT; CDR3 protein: CASSQDISARATEAFF
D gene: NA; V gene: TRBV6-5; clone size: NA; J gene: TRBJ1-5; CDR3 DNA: TGTGCCAGCAGGAGGGACGGACATAGCAATCAGCCCCAGCATTTT; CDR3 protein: CASRRDGHSNQPQHF
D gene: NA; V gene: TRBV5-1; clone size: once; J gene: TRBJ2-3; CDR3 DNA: TGCGCCAGCAGCTTGGTCGGGCCCAGCACAGATACGCAGTATTTT; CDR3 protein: CASSLVGPSTDTQYF
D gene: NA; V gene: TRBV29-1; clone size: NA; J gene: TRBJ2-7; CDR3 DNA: TGCAGCGTTGTTGGGACCGAAGCCTACGAGCAGTACTTC; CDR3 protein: CSVVGTEAYEQYF
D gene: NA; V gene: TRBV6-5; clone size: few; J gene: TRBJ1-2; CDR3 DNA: TGTGCCAGCAGTACCACGACAGTGCCGGATGGCTACACCTTC; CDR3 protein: CASSTTTVPDGYTF
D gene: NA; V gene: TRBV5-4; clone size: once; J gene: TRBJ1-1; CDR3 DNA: TGTGCCAGCAGCCCCTCCCCCCAGAACACTGAAGCTTTCTTT; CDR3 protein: CASSPSPQNTEAFF
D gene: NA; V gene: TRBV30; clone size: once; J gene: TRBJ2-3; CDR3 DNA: TGTGCCTGGGTCAACCCGGGACTCCCCTTTCGGTATTTT; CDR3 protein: CAWVNPGLPFRYF
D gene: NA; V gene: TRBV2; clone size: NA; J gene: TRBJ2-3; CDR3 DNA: TGTGCCAGCAGTGAGAGGACAGATACGCAGTATTTT; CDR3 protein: CASSERTDTQYF
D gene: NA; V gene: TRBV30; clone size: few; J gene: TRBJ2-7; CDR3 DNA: TGTGCTGGGACCGGGCCTGGGGAGCAGTACTTC; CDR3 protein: CAGTGPGEQYF
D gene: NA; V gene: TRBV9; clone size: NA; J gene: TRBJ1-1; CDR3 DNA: TGTGCCAGCAGCGTTAACGGACAGAGGGGCACTGAAGCTTTCTTT; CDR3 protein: CASSVNGQRGTEAFF
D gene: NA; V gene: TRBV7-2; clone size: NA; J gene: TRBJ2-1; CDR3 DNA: TGTGCCAGCAGCTTAAGCCAGGGGAGGGTAAATGAGCAGTTCTTC; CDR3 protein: CASSLSQGRVNEQFF
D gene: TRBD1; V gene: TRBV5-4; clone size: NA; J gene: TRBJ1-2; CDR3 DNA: TGTGCCAGCACCCTAGGACAGGGGGATGGCTACACCTTC; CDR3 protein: CASTLGQGDGYTF
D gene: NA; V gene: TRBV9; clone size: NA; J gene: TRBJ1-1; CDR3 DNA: TGTGCCAGCAGCCCGTACAGGTTTTCTGCTGAAGCTTTCTTT; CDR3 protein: CASSPYRFSAEAFF
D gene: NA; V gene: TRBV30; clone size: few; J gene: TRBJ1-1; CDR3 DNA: TGTGCCTGGGTGAGAGGCACTGAAGCTTTCTTT; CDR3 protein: CAWVRGTEAFF
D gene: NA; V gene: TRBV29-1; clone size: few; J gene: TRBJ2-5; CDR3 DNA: TGCAGCGTTGACCAGGGGTATGAGACCCAGTACTTC; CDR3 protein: CSVDQGYETQYF
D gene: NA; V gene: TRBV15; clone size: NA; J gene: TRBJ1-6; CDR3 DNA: TGTGCCACCAAGCGAGGGGTTGATTCACCCCTCCACTTT; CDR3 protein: CATKRGVDSPLHF
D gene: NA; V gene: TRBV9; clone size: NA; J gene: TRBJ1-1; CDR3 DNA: TGTGCCAGCAGCCGGAAGGGGGTCGGCACTGAAGCTTTCTTT; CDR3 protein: CASSRKGVGTEAFF
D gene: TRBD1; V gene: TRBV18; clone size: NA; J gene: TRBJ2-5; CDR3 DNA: TGTGCCAGCTCACCGGGACCGACAGGGCAAGAGACCCAGTACTTC; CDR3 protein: CASSPGPTGQETQYF
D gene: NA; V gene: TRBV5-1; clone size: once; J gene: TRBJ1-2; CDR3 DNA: TGCGCCAGCAGCTTAGCAAACTATGGCTACACCTTC; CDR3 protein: CASSLANYGYTF